This TCR beta chain derives from a study of shared clonotypes between healthy human individuals. About this clone itself: Its antigen is not known.

Germline CDR1 is MNHEY and CDR2 is SMNVEV (reference sequence). This CDR3 is 15 amino acids long. V lost 6 bases and J lost 5; bases outside the gene matches: 10. Naive CD8 cells, CD45RO-negative and positively selected for CCR7, excluded terminally differentiated effector memory CD45RA+ cells. The authors loaded around 190 ng DNA, 30,000 to 35,000 T cell genomes, into sorted-subset replicate PCRs. Here immunoSEQ multiplex PCR was the method, and the copy in TCRdb shows in-frame clones only, minus some. This table has about 2.1 million clones, 85% to 95% appearing once. The study's findings and limits: Inspection by rarefaction showed sorted-subset sequencing to be incomplete despite large depth.

The sample was naive CD8+ T cells from PBMCs. The J gene is TRBJ2-7, the V gene TRBV27, with 10 bases aligning to TRBD1. This receptor was taken from a man between 18 and 29 years old in good health. Some clones in this sample may be carry-over from other donors' samples. CDR3 protein: CASSDRDRGDHEQYF. The CDR3 coding sequence is TGTGCCAGCAGCGACCGGGACAGGGGCGATCACGAGCAGTACTTC.